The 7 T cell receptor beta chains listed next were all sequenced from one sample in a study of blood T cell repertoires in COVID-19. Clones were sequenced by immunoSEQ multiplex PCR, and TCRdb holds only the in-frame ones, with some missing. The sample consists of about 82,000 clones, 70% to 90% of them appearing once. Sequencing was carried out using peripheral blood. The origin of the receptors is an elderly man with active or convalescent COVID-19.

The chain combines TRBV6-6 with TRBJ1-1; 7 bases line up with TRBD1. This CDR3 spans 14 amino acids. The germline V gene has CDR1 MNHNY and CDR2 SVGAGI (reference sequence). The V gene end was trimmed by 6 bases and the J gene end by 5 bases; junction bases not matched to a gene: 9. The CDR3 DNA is TGTGCCAGCAGGCCAACAGGGGTTCGGACTGAAGCTTTCTTT. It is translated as CASRPTGVRTEAFF.

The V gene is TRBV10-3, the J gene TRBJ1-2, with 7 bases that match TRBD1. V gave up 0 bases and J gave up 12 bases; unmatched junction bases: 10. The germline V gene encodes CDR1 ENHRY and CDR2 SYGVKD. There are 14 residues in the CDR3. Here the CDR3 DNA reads TGTGCCATCAGTGAGTCGGGACAGAATTTTGAGCACACCTTC. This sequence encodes CAISESGQNFEHTF.

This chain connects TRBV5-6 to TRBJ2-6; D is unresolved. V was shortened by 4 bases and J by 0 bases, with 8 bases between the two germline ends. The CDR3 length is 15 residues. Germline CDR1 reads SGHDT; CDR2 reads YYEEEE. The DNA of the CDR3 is TGTGCCAGCAGCGTAGACATCTCTGGGGCCAACGTCCTGACTTTC. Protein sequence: CASSVDISGANVLTF.

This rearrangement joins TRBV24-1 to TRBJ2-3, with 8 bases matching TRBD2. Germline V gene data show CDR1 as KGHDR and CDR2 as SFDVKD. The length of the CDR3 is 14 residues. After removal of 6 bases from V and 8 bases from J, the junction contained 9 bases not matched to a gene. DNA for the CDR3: TGTGCCACCAGTAACGGGAGGGAATATGGTACGCAGTATTTT. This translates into CATSNGREYGTQYF.

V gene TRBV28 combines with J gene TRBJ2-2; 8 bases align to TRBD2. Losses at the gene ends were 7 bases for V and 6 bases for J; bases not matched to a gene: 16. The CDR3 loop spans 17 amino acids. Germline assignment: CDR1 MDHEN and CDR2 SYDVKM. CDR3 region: CASNRAGLGGSAGELFF. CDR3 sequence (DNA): TGTGCCAGCAACCGAGCGGGACTAGGGGGTAGTGCCGGGGAGCTGTTTTTT.

CDR3 in amino acids: CASSLASGNEKLFF. In DNA form, the CDR3 reads TGTGCCAGCAGCTTAGCGTCAGGGAATGAAAAACTGTTTTTT. The chain carries TRBV7-9 and TRBJ1-4; tentative D call: TRBD1 (5 bases). The CDR3 length is 14 residues. Trimming cost V 0 bases and J 5 bases, with 7 bases left between them. Germline V gene lookup returns CDR1 SEHNR and CDR2 FQNEAQ (reference sequence). The full variable domain, its missing parts supplied by reference TRBV7-9 and TRBJ1-4, is DTGVSQNPRHKITKRGQNVTFRCDPISEHNRLYWYRQTLGQGPEFLTYFQNEAQLEKSRLLSDRFSAERPKGSFSTLEIQRTEQGDSAMYLCASSLASGNEKLFFGSGTQLSVL.

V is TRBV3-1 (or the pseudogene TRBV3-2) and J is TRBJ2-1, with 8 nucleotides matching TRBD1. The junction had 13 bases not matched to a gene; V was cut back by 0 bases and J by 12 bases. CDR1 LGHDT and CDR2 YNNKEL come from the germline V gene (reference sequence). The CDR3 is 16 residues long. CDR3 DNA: TGTGCCAGCAGCCAAGACCTACAGGGGGGAGAAGTGGGGCAGTTCTTC. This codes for CASSQDLQGGEVGQFF.